The present entry profiles one T cell receptor (beta chain) with its context. The protocol was immunoSEQ multiplex PCR, while the TCRdb copy is restricted to in-frame clones and leaves out a portion. The sample holds more than 70,000 clones; 90% are singletons and the top ten take less than 6.5%. The data are from a study of blood T cell repertoires in COVID-19. V dropped 4 bases and J dropped 4 bases, with 16 bases sitting between them. Per the germline V gene, CDR1 is DFQATT and CDR2 is SNEGSKA (reference sequence). CDR3 length: 14 residues. The clonotype originates from a woman younger than 35 with acute or convalescent COVID-19. Sequencing used peripheral blood. V and J are TRBV20-1 and TRBJ1-1; D possibly corresponds to TRBD1 (6 bases). CDR3 nucleotide sequence: TGCAGTGCTATTGACCCGGGAGGGGGCACTGAAGCTTTCTTT. It encodes CSAIDPGGGTEAFF.